Below, 4 T cell receptor beta chains from the same sample are listed, as sequenced in a study of cytomegalovirus exposure and HLA in healthy donors (dated by TCRdb to 2015 to 2018). Library preparation employed the immunoSEQ multiplex PCR assay. The multiplex PCR relied on a mix of 60 forward primers for TCR Vbeta segments and 13 reverse primers for TCR Jbeta segments. TCRdb retrieved this table from immuneACCESS and kept in-frame rearrangements only. Not all clones are present; in checked studies, unresolved V genes account for under half, and no reason is known for the remainder. The sample data list about 160,000 clones, and around 68% of these were observed just once. In total, the top ten clones hold about 1.3% of the sample. Specimen: PBMCs. The receptors here all came from a man aged 50-60 years in good health and CMV-seronegative.

The J gene is TRBJ2-7, the V gene TRBV7-9; TRBD1 matches 9 bases. The CDR3 consists of 17 residues. CDR1 is SEHNR, CDR2 FQNEAQ, per germline (reference sequence). The V and J ends lost 5 bases and 2 bases, in that order; junction bases with no gene match: 13. CDR3 coding DNA: TGTGCCAGCAGCCGACCTCGGACAGGGGATCCCACCTACGAGCAGTACTTC. This codes for CASSRPRTGDPTYEQYF.

The chain carries TRBV5-1 and TRBJ1-5, with D possibly matching TRBD1 (5 bases). CDR3 length equals 15 residues. Germline V lookup: CDR1 SGHRS, CDR2 YFSETQ. V was clipped by 4 bases and J by 3 bases, with 14 bases between them. The CDR3 DNA reads TGCGCCAGCAGCCCATCGGCGGGGGTCAATCAGCCCCAGCATTTT. Its protein product is CASSPSAGVNQPQHF.

This clone was seen only a few times. The V gene is TRBV5-6, the J gene TRBJ2-2; TRBD1 agrees at 8 bases. The germline V gene encodes CDR1 SGHDT and CDR2 YYEEEE. This CDR3 is built from 15 residues. With 4 bases clipped from V and 1 base from J, the junction kept 3 bases outside the gene matches. The CDR3 DNA follows: TGTGCCAGCAGCCCCGGGACAGGGAACACCGGGGAGCTGTTTTTT. Amino acids: CASSPGTGNTGELFF.

This clone was seen only a few times. V and J are TRBV6-1 and TRBJ1-5, with D perhaps TRBD1 (5 bases). This CDR3 is 17 amino acids long. Germline V gives CDR1 MNHNS, CDR2 SASEGT. Between the trimmed V and J ends, which lost 0 bases and 0 bases, there was a span of 12 bases. CDR3 residues: CASSEALQAPSNQPQHF. CDR3 in DNA: TGTGCCAGCAGTGAAGCCCTACAGGCCCCTAGCAATCAGCCCCAGCATTTT.